This T cell receptor (beta chain) derives from a study of blood T cells in healthy people across ages (dated by TCRdb to the mid-2010s). About the study as a whole: In model experiments, template switching captured about one uniquely barcoded TCR beta cDNA molecule for every two T cells. To track age-related changes in TCR beta repertoire diversity, the study relied on deep sequencing normalized with unique cDNA molecular identifiers. Using the same blood draw, the study looked at two additional independent replicas of 1 million unique cDNA reads for two donors, one aged 18 to 30 and the other aged 80 or older. The donors were split into four age groups: young (average approximately 16 years), middle-aged (39), aged (approximately 59) and long-lived (over 80). To avoid experimental bias, donors of different ages were randomly spread across the sequencing lanes.

As regards this clonotype: The antigen it binds to is not known. No quality values exist for individual bases; no much larger clone is one base distant.

Preparation of the library involved 5' RACE. Instrument used: Illumina HiSeq 2500. A second roughly 7 to 12 cycle PCR used a sample-barcoded 5' primer and a J-beta primer mix. A unique molecular identifier was introduced onto each TCR beta cDNA molecule by a template-switch 5' adaptor carrying 12 random nucleotides. Each sample yielded at least 3 million CDR3-containing paired-end reads. The Mint cDNA synthesis kit, primed by a TRBC-specific oligonucleotide, was used to synthesize first-strand cDNA from all RNA. After uracil-DNA glycosylase treatment, a first 18-cycle PCR used universal primers M1SS and BC2_uni_R on all cDNA. Per the source publication's procedure: Normalization of each sample was performed by random selection of 1 million high-quality reads, each carrying a distinct molecular identifier. Reads sharing molecular identifiers were discarded rather than binned into consensus sequences. MiTCR, set to a Q25 quality threshold and the strictest error-elimination algorithm, was used for CDR3 identification, clonotype clustering and error correction. A nonparametric unseen species model with Euler transformation was used to estimate lower-bound total TCR beta diversity. TCRdb handled the public reads itself, with Q25 trimming in fastp and clone calling in MiXCR, and kept productive beta chains. Entries that share a CDR3 protein sequence are merged under the most common genes and DNA. The V and J calls, along with clone size, are taken from TCRdb and not from the paper's own processing. The sample table holds around 1.1 million distinct CDR3 sequences, of which roughly two fifths were seen once. 13% of the sample is taken by the ten largest.

Systemically healthy Caucasian individuals from Russia, some 36 in total and aged roughly 6 to 100 years, were included as donors. Each donor gave approximately 9.3 milliliters of peripheral blood, collected into EDTA-treated Vacutainer tubes. Ficoll-Paque density-gradient centrifugation was used to isolate PBMCs, with at least 7 million per sample. Trizol reagent was used to extract total RNA from PBMCs, with at least 5 micrograms per sample. For every donor, flow cytometry on a PBMC aliquot measured the percentage of naive CD45RAhigh/CD27high T cells. Points the paper makes about the study in general: Bulk unsorted PBMC profiling prevented conclusive comparison of naive and antigen-experienced compartments. As age increased, observed TCR beta diversity per million T cells dropped in a roughly linear way, and a significant reduction was already evident by age roughly 36. The long-lived group showed more naive CD4+ T cells, fewer expanded clones and increased TCR diversity than the aged group, suggesting age selection. Estimates of total diversity from one million sequenced T cells were regarded as lower bounds and underestimates. The CMV infection status of donors was not known, potentially confounding age-related changes in expanded clonotypes. A strong correlation was found between observed TCR beta diversity and the percentage of naive T cells measured by flow cytometry.

Spanning cysteine to phenylalanine, the CDR3 consists of 14 amino acids. The entry retains the CDR3 DNA only, 42 bases that are in frame from base 1. V loses 4 bases of germline sequence and J loses 4 bases, and the interval between the two ends is 13 bases. As encoded in the germline V gene, CDR1 is SGHDN while CDR2 is FVKESK. The sequence derives from a man between 18 and 29 years old in good health. The rearranged segments are TRBV14 and TRBJ1-2, with no confidently assigned D gene. Sequencing was performed on blood. The bases read TGTGCCAGCAGCCCGAGACTGCTTGGCTATGGCTACACCTTC. Its translation is CASSPRLLGYGYTF.